The rows below give T cell receptor beta chains drawn from one sample of a study of blood T cell repertoires in COVID-19. Clones were read by immunoSEQ multiplex PCR, and TCRdb kept only the in-frame ones, dropping some. The sample consists of just over 250,000 clones, 75% to 95% of them appearing once. Material for sequencing was peripheral blood. The receptors shown here come from a person aged 18-35 years with COVID-19, enrolled during active disease. Both conserved end residues are part of each CDR3. D genes are given only for firm matches. For some rows the clone size is stated as once, few or many, or as a class when expanded; others skip it.

clone_size d_call j_call v_call cdr3_nt cdr3_aa
. . TRBJ2-3 TRBV6-5 TGTGCCAGCAGTTACTCAGACGGGGATACGCAGTATTTT CASSYSDGDTQYF
. TRBD1 TRBJ2-7 TRBV6-5 TGTGCCAGCCTCCGGGACAGCTCCTACGAGCAGTACTTC CASLRDSSYEQYF
. . TRBJ1-5 TRBV6-7 TGTGCCAGCCTGCCCGGAGATAGCAATCAGCCCCAGCATTTT CASLPGDSNQPQHF
few TRBD1 TRBJ1-2 TRBV5-1 TGCGCCAGCAGCTTTACAGGGGGTCGGGATGGCTACACCTTC CASSFTGGRDGYTF
. TRBD1 TRBJ2-2 TRBV6-5 TGTGCCAGCAGTCCCTACAGGGGTGGGGCCGGGGAGCTGTTTTTT CASSPYRGGAGELFF
. . TRBJ1-3 TRBV7-9 TGTGCCAGCAGCTTAGTTCCCACAATGGTCTCTGGAAACACCATATATTTT CASSLVPTMVSGNTIYF
. . TRBJ2-3 TRBV28 TGTGCCAGCAGTTGGACTCCGGGACTCACAGATACGCAGTATTTT CASSWTPGLTDTQYF
. . TRBJ1-2 TRBV28 TGTGCCAGCAGTTTAGGGGCACGGACTATTGAAGCCTACACCTTC CASSLGARTIEAYTF
. TRBD2 TRBJ2-2 TRBV7-9 TGTGCCAGCAGCTCCGGACTAGGCTACGGGGAGCTGTTTTTT CASSSGLGYGELFF
. . TRBJ1-6 TRBV19 TGTGCCAGTAGTATTTCCTGGCATTTGAAGTCACCCCTCCACTTT CASSISWHLKSPLHF
. TRBD1 TRBJ1-6 TRBV2 TGTGCCAGCAGGAGGACAGGGGAAATATCACCCCTCCACTTT CASRRTGEISPLHF
. TRBD2 TRBJ2-1 TRBV19 TGTGCCAGTAGACGACTAGCGGGAGGTAATGAGCAGTTCTTC CASRRLAGGNEQFF
. . TRBJ2-4 TRBV7-2 TGTGCCAGCAGCTTAGAGGGGGGGAACATTCAGTACTTC CASSLEGGNIQYF
. . TRBJ1-2 TRBV4-2 TGTGCCAGCAGCCAAGAGAACGGGGGCTACACCTTC CASSQENGGYTF
. . TRBJ1-6 TRBV6-5 TGTGCCAGCTCAGTGATAGCCGGGAATTCACCCCTCCACTTT CASSVIAGNSPLHF
. TRBD2 TRBJ2-7 TRBV4-3 TGCGCCAGCAGCCAAGAGGCGCGGGGGACCCACGAGCAGTACTTC CASSQEARGTHEQYF
. TRBD1 TRBJ2-7 TRBV19 TGTGCCAGTAGTAAGGACAGGGGGCACTACGAGCAGTACTTC CASSKDRGHYEQYF
once . TRBJ1-2 TRBV28 TGTGCCAGCAGGGGAGGGACTGGTGAGGGTTACACCTTC CASRGGTGEGYTF
once TRBD1 TRBJ2-2 TRBV19 TGTGCCAGTAGTATAGATCGGGGACAGGGGGTCGGGGAGCTGTTTTTT CASSIDRGQGVGELFF
. TRBD2 TRBJ2-7 TRBV9 TGTGCCAGCAGCGTAGAGAAAGCGGGAGTCTACGAGCAGTACTTC CASSVEKAGVYEQYF
. TRBD2 TRBJ2-1 TRBV6-4 TGTGCCAGCAGTGGGACTAGCTACAATGAGCAGTTCTTC CASSGTSYNEQFF
. TRBD2 TRBJ2-1 TRBV7-8 TGTGCCAGCAGCTTTGGGAGGGCCCCTTACAATGAGCAGTTCTTC CASSFGRAPYNEQFF
. TRBD1 TRBJ1-5 TRBV19 TGTGCCAGTACCACCGAGGCAGGGGGGAATCAGCCCCAGCATTTT CASTTEAGGNQPQHF
. TRBD1 TRBJ1-2 TRBV14 TGTGCCAGCAGCCAAGGAGGGGGCGCAAGTCTTGGCTACACCTTC CASSQGGGASLGYTF
. . TRBJ1-3 TRBV5-1 TGCGCCAGCAGCTTGCACAGCTCCTCTGGAAACACCATATATTTT CASSLHSSSGNTIYF
. TRBD2 TRBJ2-7 TRBV3-1/TRBV3-2 TGTGCCAGCAGCCCTCCGCTAGCGGGAGCCTACGAGCAGTACTTC CASSPPLAGAYEQYF
many . TRBJ1-3 TRBV15 TGTGCCACCAGCAGAGAGGCGGCGGGAGCTGGAAACACCATATATTTT CATSREAAGAGNTIYF
once . TRBJ1-2 TRBV7-9 TGTGCCAGCAGCTTAGGAGCAACGGGGACTTTTGGAGGCTACACCTTC CASSLGATGTFGGYTF
. TRBD1 TRBJ1-1 TRBV18 TGTGCCAGCTCACCCGGGACAGGGAACACTGAAGCTTTCTTT CASSPGTGNTEAFF
. TRBD2 TRBJ2-1 TRBV5-1 TGCGCCAGCAGCTTGGTGCCAGCGGGAGACTATATTGGTGAGCAGTTCTTC CASSLVPAGDYIGEQFF
. . TRBJ2-7 TRBV19 TGTGCCAGTAACCAGGGTGGGGTTGACGAGCAGTACTTC CASNQGGVDEQYF
. TRBD2 TRBJ2-3 TRBV13 TGTGCCAGCAGCTCTCTAGCGGGCAGCACAGATACGCAGTATTTT CASSSLAGSTDTQYF
. . TRBJ2-7 TRBV6-1 TGTGCCAGCAGTGACGGCACAGGTGGATTCTACGAGCAGTACTTC CASSDGTGGFYEQYF
. TRBD1 TRBJ2-7 TRBV5-6 TGTGCCAGCAGCTTTATCTTACAGGGGGCGTTACGGGAGCAGTACTTC CASSFILQGALREQYF
. TRBD1 TRBJ2-5 TRBV2 TGTGCCAACCGACAGGGGATAGGGGAGACCCAGTACTTC CANRQGIGETQYF
. . TRBJ1-6 TRBV12-3/TRBV12-4 TGTGCCAGCAGTCCCCAGGGTTCACCCCTCCACTTT CASSPQGSPLHF
. . TRBJ1-1 TRBV5-1 TGCGCCAGCAGCTTGGCCGGGCGGGGGGACGCTTTCTTT CASSLAGRGDAFF
. . TRBJ2-7 TRBV18 TGTGCCAGCTCACCACAGGCGGCAGGGGCCTACGAGCAGTACTTC CASSPQAAGAYEQYF
. TRBD2 TRBJ2-1 TRBV12-5 TGTGCTAGTGGGGAGGGACTAGCGGGACTCCTTTCCTACAATGAGCAGTTCTTC CASGEGLAGLLSYNEQFF
. TRBD2 TRBJ2-3 TRBV9 TGTGCCAGCAGCGTACTAGCGGGAATCACAGATACGCAGTATTTT CASSVLAGITDTQYF
. . TRBJ1-1 TRBV18 TGTGCCAGCTCACCATTTCTGGGTGGGAGGTTAGACAACATGAACACTGAAGCTTTCTTT CASSPFLGGRLDNMNTEAFF
. . TRBJ1-5 TRBV5-8 TGTGCCAGCAGCTTGTTTTCTAAGAATCAGCCCCAGCATTTT CASSLFSKNQPQHF
. . TRBJ1-2 TRBV30 TGTGCCTGGAGTGATTATGGGACAAGAAGTGGCTACACCTTC CAWSDYGTRSGYTF
. . TRBJ2-7 TRBV18 TGTGCCAGCTCACCAGGGACAACCGAAGAGCAGTACTTC CASSPGTTEEQYF
. TRBD1 TRBJ2-2 TRBV19 TGTGCCACCACCCCCGGGACAGCGAACACCGGGGAGCTGTTTTTT CATTPGTANTGELFF
. TRBD1 TRBJ1-1 TRBV23-1 TGCGCCAGCAGTCAATCGTATAGGGGCAGACAGGGCAATATGAACACTGAAGCTTTCTTT CASSQSYRGRQGNMNTEAFF
. . TRBJ1-4 TRBV28 TGTGCCAGCAGTTTTACAACTAATGAAAAACTGTTTTTT CASSFTTNEKLFF
. . TRBJ2-6 TRBV19 TGTGCCAGTAGTACTCGATCAGGGGACTCTGGGGCCAACGTCCTGACTTTC CASSTRSGDSGANVLTF
. TRBD1 TRBJ1-3 TRBV20-1 TGCAGTGCTAGTCCCCCAGCGCAGGGGGCGAGAGGAAACACCATATATTTT CSASPPAQGARGNTIYF
once . TRBJ2-1 TRBV10-1 TGCGCCAGCAGTGAACGTTCCGACCGACTGTTCTTC CASSERSDRLFF
. . TRBJ1-5 TRBV30 TGTGCCTGGAGTGACCGGGGGGTACAGCCCCAGCATTTT CAWSDRGVQPQHF
. . TRBJ2-3 TRBV28 TGTGCCAGCAGCCGGGACTCCTTCACAGATACGCAGTATTTT CASSRDSFTDTQYF
. TRBD1 TRBJ1-2 TRBV28 TGTGCCAGCAGTTTAACCCTGACAGGGGGAGAAGGCTACACCTTC CASSLTLTGGEGYTF
. . TRBJ2-3 TRBV27 TGTGCCAGCAGTACCCGACAAAGCACAGATACGCAGTATTTT CASSTRQSTDTQYF